The entry below describes one T cell receptor beta chain. The antigen remains unidentified. Generated by immunoSEQ multiplex PCR, the TCRdb table keeps only in-frame clones and is missing some. The sample lists about 83,000 clones; approximately 88% were seen once. The data were obtained in a study of T cell responses to AZD1222 COVID-19 vaccine. Notes on the study in general: Spike-specific TCR breadth and depth both grew after two AZD1222 doses. Vaccine-related CD4 TCRs covered spike, predominating at 160-218 and 743-854.

Material: peripheral blood, obtained on day 0 of MenACWY control vaccination. This receptor was obtained from an adult in good health.

The CDR3 loop is CASSLQGSTEAFF. CDR3 DNA: TGTGCCAGCTCACTACAGGGAAGCACTGAAGCTTTCTTT. The rearrangement uses TRBV18 and TRBJ1-1; maybe TRBD1 (6 bases). Looked up from germline, CDR1 is KGHSH and CDR2 is LQKENI. The V end lost 4 bases, the J end lost 4 bases, and 10 bases lay between the germline ends. The CDR3 is 13 amino acids.